These 10 T cell receptor beta chains were sequenced from one sample in a study of T cell repertoires in cytomegalovirus infection. MiXCR was run by TCRdb on the reads, yielding one entry per CDR3 protein. The sample shows roughly 230,000 distinct CDR3 sequences, roughly an eighth of them seen only once. The source material was PBMCs. Receptor source: a human donor in good health (CMV status not recorded). Some clones in this sample may be carry-over from other donors' samples.

This clonotype was seen many times. The V call is TRBV11-1, the J call TRBJ1-2; D unresolved. Trimming took off 4 bases at V and 4 bases at J, with 4 bases between the two ends. The CDR3 length is 11 residues. Germline loops: CDR1 SGHAT, CDR2 FQDESV (reference sequence). CDR3 amino acids: CASSSGYGYTF. As DNA, the CDR3 is TGTGCCAGCAGCTCCGGCTATGGCTACACCTTC.

This clonotype appeared many times. The CDR3 DNA is TGTGCCAGCAGATCGACAGGGTTATCCTACGAGCAGTACTTC. Protein: CASRSTGLSYEQYF. The chain links TRBV6-2 or TRBV6-3 to TRBJ2-7, with 7 bases aligning to TRBD1. The trim removed 6 bases at V and 1 base at J, leaving 6 bases unmatched. Germline CDR1 reads MNHEY; CDR2 reads SVGEGT. CDR3 length: 14 amino acids.

The chain links TRBV7-3 to TRBJ2-7; D might be TRBD2 (5 bases). CDR3 length: 14 amino acids. The V and J ends lost 2 bases and 2 bases respectively, with 10 bases between them. The germline V gene encodes CDR1 SGHTA and CDR2 FQGTGA. CDR3 region: CASSLGNGAYEQYF. The CDR3, as DNA: TGTGCCAGCAGCTTAGGAAACGGGGCCTACGAGCAGTACTTC.

With respect to this clonotype: Mismatch with germline at one junction end may stem from a read error. The V call is TRBV19, the J call TRBJ1-2; 9 bases agree with TRBD1. Germline V gene lookup returns CDR1 LNHDA and CDR2 SQIVND (reference sequence). CDR3 length: 14 amino acids. CDR3 residues: CASSIGTGGYDYTF. The CDR3 DNA sequence: TGTGCCAGTAGTATAGGCACAGGGGGCTATGACTACACCTTC.

At least ten counts were recorded for this clonotype. V and J are TRBV28 and TRBJ2-7; tentatively, D is TRBD1 or TRBD2 (5 bases each). The V gene's germline CDR1 is MDHEN and CDR2 SYDVKM. V was pared by 2 bases and J by 6 bases, with 17 bases between. This CDR3 contains 15 residues. The CDR3 DNA reads TGTGCCAGCAGTTTAGTGGCAGGGAGCAGGAGCGAGCAGTACTTC. Translation: CASSLVAGSRSEQYF.

Ten or more counts support this clonotype. V and J are TRBV7-9 and TRBJ2-2, with D maybe TRBD2 (5 bases). Germline-derived CDR1 and CDR2 are SEHNR and FQNEAQ (reference sequence). V shed 4 bases and J shed 3 bases, with 15 bases lying between them. The CDR3 covers 16 residues. This CDR3 reads CASSSNPGSDTGELFF. The CDR3 bases are TGTGCCAGCAGCTCCAACCCGGGAAGTGACACCGGGGAGCTGTTTTTT.

This chain links TRBV10-3 with TRBJ1-6; the match to TRBD1 covers 8 bases. Germline-derived CDR1 and CDR2 are ENHRY and SYGVKD. The CDR3 extends over 14 amino acids. With 4 bases clipped from V and 9 bases from J, the junction kept 5 bases outside the gene matches. CDR3 amino acids: CAISADRVGSPLHF. CDR3 bases: TGTGCCATCAGTGCGGACAGGGTCGGTTCACCCCTCCACTTT.

This clonotype was seen ten or more times. The V call is TRBV24-1, the J call TRBJ2-2; maybe TRBD2 (7 bases). The CDR3 spans 14 residues. CDR1 is KGHDR, CDR2 SFDVKD, per germline. The ends were cut back, 4 bases at V and 5 bases at J, with 10 bases in the middle. This CDR3 is CATSERGGTGELFF. The CDR3 DNA reads as TGTGCCACCAGTGAGAGGGGGGGGACCGGGGAGCTGTTTTTT.

This chain uses TRBV6-6 with TRBJ2-7, with TRBD1 identical over 9 bases. Germline CDR1 reads MNHNY; CDR2 reads SVGAGI (reference sequence). V lost 0 bases and J lost 3; bases outside the gene matches: 9. CDR3 length equals 17 residues. The CDR3 loop reads CASSYSPPGQGVYEQYF. Written as DNA, the CDR3 is TGTGCCAGCAGTTACTCGCCGCCGGGACAGGGAGTCTACGAGCAGTACTTC.

The table lists this clonotype with many counts. The gene calls are TRBV12-3 or TRBV12-4 and TRBJ2-3; D uncertain. Trimming cost V 3 bases and J 4 bases, with 2 bases left between them. This CDR3 has 11 amino acids. The CDR3 bases are TGTGCCAGCAGTTTTGCAGATACGCAGTATTTT. Translation gives CASSFADTQYF.